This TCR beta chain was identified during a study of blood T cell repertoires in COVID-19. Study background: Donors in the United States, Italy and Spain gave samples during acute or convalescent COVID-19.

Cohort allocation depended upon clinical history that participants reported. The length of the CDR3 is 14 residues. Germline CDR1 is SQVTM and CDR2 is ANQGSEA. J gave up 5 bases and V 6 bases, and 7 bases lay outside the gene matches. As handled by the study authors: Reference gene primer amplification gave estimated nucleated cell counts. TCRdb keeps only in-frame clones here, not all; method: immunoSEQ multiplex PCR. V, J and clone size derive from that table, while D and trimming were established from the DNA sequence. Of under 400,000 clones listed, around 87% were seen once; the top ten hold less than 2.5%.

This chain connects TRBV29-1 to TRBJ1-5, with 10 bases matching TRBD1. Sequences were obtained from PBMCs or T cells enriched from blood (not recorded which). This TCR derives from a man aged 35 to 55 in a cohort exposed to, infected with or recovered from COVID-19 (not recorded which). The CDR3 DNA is TGCAGCGTCACTACCGGGACAGGGGATCAGCCCCAGCATTTT. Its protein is CSVTTGTGDQPQHF.